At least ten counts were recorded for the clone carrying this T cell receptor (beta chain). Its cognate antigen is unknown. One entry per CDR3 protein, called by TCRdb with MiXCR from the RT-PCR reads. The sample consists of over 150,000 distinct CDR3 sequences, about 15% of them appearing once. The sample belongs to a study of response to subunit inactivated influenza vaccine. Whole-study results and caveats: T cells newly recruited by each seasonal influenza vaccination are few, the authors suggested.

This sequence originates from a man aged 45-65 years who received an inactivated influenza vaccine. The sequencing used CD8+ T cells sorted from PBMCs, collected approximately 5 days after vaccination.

This CDR3 is CASSLSENGVLNEQFF. Here the CDR3 DNA reads TGTGCCAGCAGTTTATCGGAAAACGGGGTCCTCAATGAGCAGTTCTTC. The chain uses TRBV27 and TRBJ2-1; tentative D call: TRBD2 (5 bases). CDR3 length: 16 amino acids. Trimming stripped 0 bases from V and 6 bases from J, with 15 bases between. The V gene's germline CDR1 is MNHEY and CDR2 SMNVEV (reference sequence).